Listed here are 32 T cell receptor beta chains from one sample, sequenced in a study of T cell repertoires in cytomegalovirus infection (dated by TCRdb to between 2018 and 2021). This sample was sequenced with an Illumina HiSeq 1500. In TCRdb, the public reads were trimmed at Q25 with fastp and aligned with MiXCR, with productive beta chains retained. CDR3 protein sequences are deduplicated, and each keeps its most common genes and DNA. The sample has under 350,000 distinct CDR3 sequences on record, over 7.5% of them singletons. The ten largest make up 4.3% of the sample. Sequencing used PBMCs. These receptors were collected from a human donor in good health (CMV status not recorded). Some clones in this sample may be carry-over from other donors' samples.

In its sample, this clonotype was seen many times. V gene TRBV12-3 or TRBV12-4 combines with J gene TRBJ2-3; 7 bases fit TRBD1. Germline trimming cut 8 bases from V and 0 bases from J; bases unmatched to any gene: 5. The CDR3 covers 14 residues. The CDR3 coding sequence is TGTGCCAGCTCGGGACAGCCAAGCACAGATACGCAGTATTTT. Translated, it gives CASSGQPSTDTQYF.

The chain couples TRBV19 to TRBJ1-6; the D gene is possibly TRBD1 (6 bases). Germline loops: CDR1 LNHDA, CDR2 SQIVND (reference sequence). CDR3 size: 14 residues. The V end was cut by 8 bases, the J end by 2 bases, with 10 bases between. The DNA of the CDR3 is TGTGCCAGTGGGGGACAACCCTATAATTCACCCCTCCACTTT. Translation gives CASGGQPYNSPLHF.

J is TRBJ1-1 and V is TRBV2; a possible D gene is TRBD1 (5 bases). Per the germline V gene, CDR1 is SNHLY and CDR2 is FYNNEI. This CDR3 comprises 14 residues. V was trimmed by 4 bases and J by 3 bases, leaving 12 bases between them. CDR3: CASSVRGGYTEAFF. The CDR3 coding sequence is TGTGCCAGCAGTGTTCGTGGGGGTTACACTGAAGCTTTCTTT.

V is TRBV28 and J is TRBJ2-7; D call uncertain. Per the germline V gene, CDR1 is MDHEN and CDR2 is SYDVKM. The CDR3 is 16 residues long. V was shortened by 6 bases and J by 1 base, with 19 bases between the two germline ends. The CDR3 DNA is TGTGCCAGCAGCACCGCTCGTTGGCTTCCTTCCTACGAGCAGTACTTC. Its protein is CASSTARWLPSYEQYF.

This clonotype was observed a handful of times. The chain employs TRBV6-2 or TRBV6-3 and TRBJ2-1; TRBD1 matches 12 bases. After removal of 0 bases from V and 8 bases from J, the junction contained 2 bases not matched to a gene. There are 15 residues in the CDR3. The V gene's germline CDR1 is MNHEY and CDR2 SVGEGT. The CDR3 DNA is TGTGCCAGCAGTTACTCGGGGACAGGGGGCCATGAGCAGTTCTTC. Translation: CASSYSGTGGHEQFF.

This sequence joins TRBV6-5 and TRBJ2-1, with no clear D. CDR1 is MNHEY and CDR2 is SVGAGI in the germline V gene. The CDR3 is 12 amino acids. V shed 4 bases and J shed 8 bases, with 9 bases lying between them. The CDR3 region is CASSFRMDEQFF. The CDR3 bases are TGTGCCAGCAGTTTCCGGATGGATGAGCAGTTCTTC.

The V call is TRBV11-1, the J call TRBJ1-2, with D unclear. V shed 3 bases and J shed 8 bases, with 13 bases lying between them. Germline lookup yields CDR1 SGHAT and CDR2 FQDESV (reference sequence). There are 13 residues in the CDR3. CDR3 sequence (DNA): TGTGCCAGCAGCTTTAACACTTGGAACGGCTACACCTTC. This gives the protein CASSFNTWNGYTF.

There are many counts of this clonotype. This chain joins TRBV12-3 or TRBV12-4 and TRBJ2-1; 13 bases are a match to TRBD2. The junction had 5 bases not matched to a gene; V was cut back by 4 bases and J by 2 bases. The CDR3 has 17 amino acids. The CDR3 loop is CASSSRLAGGPYNEQFF. CDR3 sequence (DNA): TGTGCCAGCAGTTCCCGACTAGCGGGGGGCCCCTACAATGAGCAGTTCTTC.

This clonotype was seen many times. The rearrangement links TRBV7-2 to TRBJ2-7, with D perhaps TRBD1 (5 bases). CDR1 is SGHTA and CDR2 is FQGNSA in the germline V gene. The CDR3 runs to 14 residues. Trimming left V 5 bases short and J 3 bases short, with 14 bases between. CDR3 amino acids: CASSPQVASYEQYF. In DNA form, the CDR3 reads TGTGCCAGCAGCCCACAGGTTGCGAGCTACGAGCAGTACTTC.

This clonotype was counted at least ten times. V usage is TRBV11-2 and J usage is TRBJ2-5, with D tentatively TRBD1 or TRBD2 (7 bases each). The CDR3 has 15 amino acids. V was pared by 5 bases and J by 4 bases, with 17 bases between. Germline assignment: CDR1 SGHAT and CDR2 FQNNGV. The CDR3 sequence is CASSPRLAGGETQYF. For the CDR3, the DNA is TGTGCCAGCAGCCCCCGACTAGCAGGGGGAGAGACCCAGTACTTC.

This clonotype was seen ten or more times. This rearrangement joins TRBV2 to TRBJ2-3; D is perhaps TRBD2 (5 bases). The CDR3 is 18 amino acids. With 4 bases removed from V and 1 base from J, the gap between germline ends came to 21 bases. Germline V gene data show CDR1 as SNHLY and CDR2 as FYNNEI. CDR3 amino acids: CASSAQQMMGDGTDTQYF. For the CDR3, the DNA is TGTGCCAGCAGTGCCCAACAAATGATGGGAGACGGCACAGATACGCAGTATTTT.

This clonotype was seen repeatedly, ten times or more. The chain couples TRBV19 to TRBJ1-1; D gene unclear. The CDR3 is 14 residues long. V lost 7 bases, J lost 1 base, and 13 bases lay in between. Germline CDR1 is LNHDA and CDR2 is SQIVND (reference sequence). The CDR3 nucleotides are TGTGCCAGTAAGGTGCACACCCAGAACACTGAAGCTTTCTTT. This gives the protein CASKVHTQNTEAFF.

The chain combines TRBV27 with TRBJ1-1, with D perhaps matching TRBD1 (5 bases). The germline CDR1 and CDR2 sequences are MNHEY and SMNVEV (reference sequence). Trimming took off 4 bases at V and 8 bases at J, with 14 bases between the two ends. This CDR3 comprises 13 residues. The CDR3 here is CASSWGGGSEAFF. The CDR3, as DNA: TGTGCCAGCAGTTGGGGGGGGGGGTCAGAAGCTTTCTTT.

This clonotype was observed many times. J is TRBJ1-2 and V is TRBV7-2; 7 bases line up with TRBD1. This CDR3 is built from 12 residues. V shed 5 bases and J 7 bases; nucleotides not matched to a gene: 4. The germline CDR1 and CDR2 sequences are SGHTA and FQGNSA. CDR3 sequence: CASSRNRGGYTF. The CDR3 DNA reads TGTGCCAGCAGCAGAAACAGGGGTGGCTACACCTTC.

The sample holds many counts of this clonotype. The chain is built from TRBV6-4 and TRBJ2-2; 9 bases are a match to TRBD1. CDR1 is MRHNA, CDR2 SNTAGT, per germline. The CDR3 contains 16 residues. V dropped 6 bases and J dropped 6; count of bases not matched to a gene: 11. Here the CDR3 DNA reads TGTGCCAGCAGCCCCTTTGGGACAGGGATCTCCGGGGAGCTGTTTTTT. Encoded protein: CASSPFGTGISGELFF.

This clonotype was seen many times. The chain links TRBV6-6 to TRBJ2-3; TRBD1 aligns across 8 bases. The CDR3 is 13 residues long. Trimming took 8 bases from V and 8 from J; bases not matched to a gene: 9. Germline V gene data show CDR1 as MNHNY and CDR2 as SVGAGI (reference sequence). CDR3 sequence (DNA): TGTGCCAGCGGGGAGGACAGGGAAGCTACGCAGTATTTT. This sequence encodes CASGEDREATQYF.

This clonotype was picked up many times. The J gene is TRBJ2-2, the V gene TRBV19; D remains unclear. Germline V CDR1 and CDR2: LNHDA, SQIVND (reference sequence). The CDR3 runs 15 residues. Trimming left V 6 bases short and J 0 bases short, with 11 bases between. The CDR3 nucleotides read TGTGCCAGTAGAAACGGACGGGCGAACACCGGGGAGCTGTTTTTT. Translating it yields CASRNGRANTGELFF.

This clonotype was picked up a small number of times. The rearrangement links TRBV7-6 to TRBJ2-7, with unresolved D. Trimming cost V 6 bases and J 5 bases, with 11 bases left between them. The CDR3 has 12 residues. The germline gives CDR1 SGHVS, CDR2 FNYEAQ. The CDR3 DNA reads as TGTGCCAGCAGTTCTTATATGGACGAGCAGTACTTC. Amino acid sequence: CASSSYMDEQYF.

This chain connects TRBV6-2 or TRBV6-3 to TRBJ2-3, with TRBD1 identical over 9 bases. Unmatched junction bases numbered 7, after V lost 6 bases and J lost 3 bases. The germline gives CDR1 MNHEY, CDR2 SVGEGT. The CDR3 spans 15 residues. This CDR3 reads CASRIQGAGTDTQYF. Written as DNA, the CDR3 is TGTGCCAGCAGGATACAGGGGGCCGGTACAGATACGCAGTATTTT.

This chain connects TRBV2 to TRBJ2-7, with TRBD2 matching 8 bases. V lost 8 bases and J lost 1; bases outside the gene matches: 7. The CDR3 has 14 amino acids. CDR1 is SNHLY and CDR2 is FYNNEI in the germline V gene. The CDR3 nucleotides are TGTGCCAGCTTCTTCGGACTAGCATCCTACGAGCAGTACTTC. Translated, it gives CASFFGLASYEQYF.

This clonotype was seen repeatedly, ten times or more. The genes are TRBV12-3 or TRBV12-4 and TRBJ2-3; 8 bases align to TRBD2. The junction had 9 bases not matched to a gene; V was cut back by 7 bases and J by 3 bases. The CDR3 runs to 15 residues. The CDR3: CASTSIAGTTDTQYF. The CDR3 nucleotides read TGTGCCAGCACGAGCATAGCGGGGACGACAGATACGCAGTATTTT.

The chain uses TRBV7-2 and TRBJ2-1; 10 bases are a match to TRBD2. The CDR3 length is 16 residues. Germline CDR1 is SGHTA and CDR2 is FQGNSA. The J segment lost 6 bases and the V segment lost 4 bases, leaving 9 bases of the junction unmatched. CDR3 sequence: CASSYKREGPFNEQFF. In nucleotides, the CDR3 is TGTGCCAGCAGCTATAAGCGGGAGGGCCCCTTCAATGAGCAGTTCTTC. The entire variable domain, with the rest obtained from reference TRBV7-2 and TRBJ2-1, is as follows: GAGVSQSPSNKVTEKGKDVELRCDPISGHTALYWYRQSLGQGLEFLIYFQGNSAPDKSGLPSDRFSAERTGGSVSTLTIQRTQQEDSAVYLCASSYKREGPFNEQFFGPGTRLTVL.

CDR3 residues: CASRPTGSQPQHF. The CDR3 region has the DNA TGTGCCAGCAGACCCACAGGGAGCCAGCCCCAGCATTTT. The gene calls are TRBV6-1 and TRBJ1-5; D may be TRBD1 (6 bases). The CDR3 totals 13 residues. V lost 6 bases to trimming and J lost 7 bases, with 13 bases between them. Germline V CDR1 and CDR2: MNHNS, SASEGT.

V gene TRBV28 combines with J gene TRBJ1-4; no firm D call. The CDR3 is 16 residues long. CDR1 and CDR2 (germline): MDHEN, SYDVKM. Trimming shortened V by 4 bases and J by 0 bases, and 12 bases separated the two germline ends. CDR3 sequence (DNA): TGTGCCAGCAGTTCAACCTTGACCGCAACTAATGAAAAACTGTTTTTT. It yields the protein CASSSTLTATNEKLFF. The whole variable domain, filled in from reference TRBV28 and TRBJ1-4, reads DVKVTQSSRYLVKRTGEKVFLECVQDMDHENMFWYRQDPGLGLRLIYFSYDVKMKEKGDIPEGYSVSREKKERFSLILESASTNQTSMYLCASSSTLTATNEKLFFGSGTQLSVL.

The table lists this clonotype with many counts. The CDR3 here is CASSSWDQTHNEQFF. CDR3 bases: TGTGCCAGCAGCTCGTGGGACCAAACTCACAATGAGCAGTTCTTC. This rearrangement joins TRBV7-8 to TRBJ2-1; tentatively, D is TRBD1 or TRBD2 (5 bases each). CDR3 size: 15 residues. Germline CDR1 SGHVS, CDR2 FQNEAQ. The V end was cut by 4 bases, the J end by 5 bases, with 15 bases between.

This clonotype occurred once. This may be a read error: a much more frequent sequence differs by one nucleotide. The chain joins TRBV19 to TRBJ2-5; D might be TRBD2 (5 bases). V lost 3 bases to trimming and J lost 1 base, with 12 bases between them. This CDR3 contains 15 residues. CDR1 and CDR2 from the germline V gene are LNHDA and SQIVND (reference sequence). The CDR3 coding sequence is TGTGCCAGTAGTATCCCGGGGATGGGCCAAGAGACCCAGTACTTC. It is translated as CASSIPGMGQETQYF.

The chain uses TRBV11-2 and TRBJ2-5; D remains ambiguous. Germline V lookup: CDR1 SGHAT, CDR2 FQNNGV. The CDR3 consists of 15 residues. V was trimmed by 6 bases and J by 4 bases, leaving 18 bases between them. As DNA, the CDR3 is TGTGCCAGCAGTCCCATGGGGTTGCAGGCAGAGACCCAGTACTTC. Protein product: CASSPMGLQAETQYF. Full variable domain (remainder filled in from reference TRBV11-2 and TRBJ2-5): EAGVAQSPRYKIIEKRQSVAFWCNPISGHATLYWYQQILGQGPKLLIQFQNNGVVDDSQLPKDRFSAERLKGVDSTLKIQPAKLEDSAVYLCASSPMGLQAETQYFGPGTRLLVL.

The chain employs TRBV12-3 or TRBV12-4 and TRBJ2-7; weak D call: TRBD2 (6 bases). V dropped 6 bases and J dropped 2 bases, with 20 bases sitting between them. The CDR3 consists of 16 residues. Here the CDR3 DNA reads TGTGCCAGCAGGTCAGGAGGGGCAGTGAGTGCCTACGAGCAGTACTTC. The encoded protein is CASRSGGAVSAYEQYF.

V usage is TRBV4-3 and J usage is TRBJ2-7; D not certain. The CDR3 loop spans 15 amino acids. V dropped 1 base and J dropped 1 base, with 11 bases sitting between them. The germline CDR1 and CDR2 sequences are LGHNA and YSLEER. CDR3 protein: CASSQARAISYEQYF. The CDR3 bases are TGCGCCAGCAGCCAAGCTCGGGCCATATCCTACGAGCAGTACTTC.

Concerning this clonotype: Given a much more abundant clone one base away, this may be a read error. The CDR3 ends on some other residue instead of the conserved phenylalanine or tryptophan, so this is likely a read error. The rearrangement joins TRBV7-2 to TRBJ1-1; D gene unclear. The CDR3 runs to 14 residues. Germline CDR1 reads SGHTA; CDR2 reads FQGNSA. V dropped 10 bases and J dropped 7 bases, with 22 bases sitting between them. CDR3 sequence (DNA): TGTGCCACCACACGGCAGGCAGGCGGCAATGAAGCTTTCTAT. Encoded protein: CATTRQAGGNEAFY.

This chain uses TRBV30 with TRBJ2-7; D might be TRBD2 (6 bases). The V end was cut by 0 bases, the J end by 3 bases, with 18 bases between. This CDR3 is built from 16 residues. Germline CDR1 is GTSNPN and CDR2 is SVGIG (reference sequence). The CDR3 region is CAWSVKSGGAHYEQYF. The CDR3 DNA reads TGTGCCTGGAGTGTCAAGTCGGGCGGGGCCCACTACGAGCAGTACTTC.

This clonotype has only a few counts. The CDR3 DNA reads TGCAGTGCTAGAGATAGGCGACGCCGAGCCTACGAGCAGTACTTC. It yields the protein CSARDRRRRAYEQYF. The gene calls are TRBV20-1 and TRBJ2-7; no definite D call. Trimming cost V 0 bases and J 2 bases, with 14 bases left between them. The CDR3 covers 15 residues. Germline CDR1 and CDR2: DFQATT and SNEGSKA (reference sequence).